This entry lists 5 T cell receptor beta chains sequenced from one sample in a study of CD8 T cells in Susac syndrome. The RNA, roughly 0.45 to 1 ug, was put through reverse transcription using random hexamers. Using its own MiXCR run on the immunoSEQ multiplex PCR reads, TCRdb lists one record per CDR3 protein. The data contain about 240,000 distinct CDR3 sequences, less than 96% of them seen just once; the ten biggest clones take up under 0.12%. Sequencing was carried out using CD4+ T cells from PBMCs. All receptors come from a human donor with Susac syndrome.

V is TRBV29-1 and J is TRBJ2-1; 7 positions match TRBD2. The CDR3 totals 13 residues. Germline V gene lookup returns CDR1 SQVTM and CDR2 ANQGSEA. Unmatched junction bases numbered 10, after V lost 7 bases and J lost 7 bases. The CDR3 region is CSGRGGLKNEQFF. CDR3 bases: TGCAGCGGGAGGGGAGGGTTGAAGAATGAGCAGTTCTTC.

This rearrangement joins TRBV20-1 to TRBJ2-7; TRBD2 matches 7 bases. The V and J ends lost 6 bases and 0 bases, in that order; junction bases with no gene match: 14. Germline assignment: CDR1 DFQATT and CDR2 SNEGSKA (reference sequence). This CDR3 contains 16 residues. This CDR3 is CSATEFGAGFSYEQYF. CDR3 DNA: TGCAGTGCCACAGAGTTTGGAGCGGGATTCTCCTACGAGCAGTACTTC.

This clonotype appeared a single time. This chain uses TRBV30 with TRBJ1-5, with D hard to call. The CDR3 runs 13 residues. Germline V CDR1 and CDR2: GTSNPN, SVGIG (reference sequence). V gave up 1 base and J gave up 6 bases, with 10 bases separating them. The DNA of the CDR3 is TGTGCCTGGAGTGGGACGGGAAGTCAGCCCCAGCATTTT. This translates into CAWSGTGSQPQHF.

The rearrangement uses TRBV20-1 and TRBJ2-1; D gene uncertain. This CDR3 has 12 amino acids. Trimming removed 5 bases from V and 10 bases from J, with 15 bases in between. Germline V gene data show CDR1 as DFQATT and CDR2 as SNEGSKA (reference sequence). DNA of the CDR3: TGCAGTGCTCCCCTGGACCGGTACGAGCAGTTCTTC. Its protein is CSAPLDRYEQFF.

The genes are TRBV30 and TRBJ1-1; TRBD1 is a possible D gene (5 bases). The CDR3 is 16 residues long. V was trimmed by 5 bases and J by 5 bases, leaving 24 bases between them. Germline V CDR1 and CDR2: GTSNPN, SVGIG (reference sequence). CDR3 amino acids: CAWSWERGGRGTEAFF. The CDR3 DNA follows: TGTGCCTGGTCGTGGGAACGGGGGGGACGGGGAACTGAAGCTTTCTTT.